This T cell receptor (beta chain) is drawn from a study of blood T cell repertoires in COVID-19. Assay: immunoSEQ multiplex PCR; the TCRdb copy retains only in-frame clones and omits some. The sample shows 80,000 to 95,000 clones, roughly 87% of them seen only once. Germline V gene sequence: CDR1 LNHDA, CDR2 SQIVND (reference sequence). This CDR3 is built from 14 residues. The V segment lost 1 base and the J segment 14 bases; nucleotides outside the gene matches: 8. Sequencing was performed on peripheral blood. The rearrangement joins TRBV19 to TRBJ2-5; 12 positions match TRBD2. The receptor was derived from a woman aged 45-65 years with active or convalescent COVID-19. CDR3 coding DNA: TGTGCCAGTAGTATAGGCGCTAGCGGGGGGGCTTTTTACTTC. Protein: CASSIGASGGAFYF. Full variable domain (missing parts from reference TRBV19 and TRBJ2-5): DGGITQSPKYLFRKEGQNVTLSCEQNLNHDAMYWYRQDPGQGLRLIYYSQIVNDFQKGDIAEGYSVSREKKESFPLTVTSAQKNPTAFYLCASSIGASGGAFYFGPGTRLLVL.